This note documents a single T cell receptor (beta chain) sequence. Its antigen is not identified. The protocol was immunoSEQ multiplex PCR, while the TCRdb copy is restricted to in-frame clones and leaves out a portion. Among over 100,000 clones, over 75% were seen once, and the ten largest hold roughly 4.5%. The sample comes from a study of T cell responses to AZD1222 COVID-19 vaccine. Whole-study results and caveats: Two doses of AZD1222 preceded a rise in Spike-specific TCR breadth and depth. Regions 160-218 and 743-854 held dominance among vaccine-associated CD4 TCRs, which spanned spike.

Second-dose intervals near 4 or 12 weeks were combined. V dropped 2 bases and J dropped 4 bases, with 15 bases sitting between them. The germline gives CDR1 SGHNT, CDR2 YYREEE (reference sequence). This CDR3 has 15 amino acids. This sequence joins TRBV5-4 and TRBJ1-1; D possibly corresponds to TRBD1 (6 bases). The sequence was obtained from an adult who received the AZD1222 COVID-19 vaccine. The source material was peripheral blood, sampled 28 days after the second AZD1222 dose. The CDR3 protein is CASSLGGQGSTEAFF. The CDR3, as DNA: TGTGCCAGCAGCTTAGGGGGGCAGGGAAGCACTGAAGCTTTCTTT.